Listed below are T cell receptor beta chains from one sample, sequenced in a study of early T cells in non-severe SARS-CoV-2 infection. TCRdb reprocessed the 5' RACE reads via MiXCR and lists one record per CDR3 protein. The sample carries 45,000 to 75,000 distinct CDR3 sequences, roughly 5.3% recorded once. The source material was whole blood. Source of these receptors: an adult who was a healthcare worker with PCR-confirmed SARS-CoV-2 infection or an uninfected control (not recorded which). Both conserved end residues are part of each CDR3. D genes are given only for firm matches. Clone size is given for some rows only: seen once, a few or many times, or a class if the clone is expanded.

DNA: TGTGCCAGCAGTGACGGACTAGCCACAGATACGCAGTATTTT
CDR3: CASSDGLATDTQYF
V: TRBV6-4
size: many
J: TRBJ2-3
D: TRBD2

DNA: TGTGCCAGTAGTATAGAGCCAAATCAGCCCCAGCATTTT
CDR3: CASSIEPNQPQHF
V: TRBV19
size: few
J: TRBJ1-5
D: -

DNA: TGTGCCAGCAGCCTGGATGCCAGGAGAATGAACACTGAAGCTTTCTTT
CDR3: CASSLDARRMNTEAFF
V: TRBV7-3
size: few
J: TRBJ1-1
D: -

DNA: TGTGCCAGCAGCCTGACGCTCCTAGCGGGGGGCACAGATACGCAGTATTTT
CDR3: CASSLTLLAGGTDTQYF
V: TRBV6-6
size: many
J: TRBJ2-3
D: TRBD2

DNA: TGTGCCAGCAGCTCCTATAGCGGGATCAGCTCCTACAATGAGCAGTTCTTC
CDR3: CASSSYSGISSYNEQFF
V: TRBV7-2
size: few
J: TRBJ2-1
D: TRBD2

DNA: TGTGCCAGCAATGGCGGGAGCGCCTACAATGAGCAGTTCTTC
CDR3: CASNGGSAYNEQFF
V: TRBV6-6
size: many
J: TRBJ2-1
D: TRBD2

DNA: TGTGCCTCCCAGGCAGACTATGGCTACACCTTC
CDR3: CASQADYGYTF
V: TRBV6-6
size: many
J: TRBJ1-2
D: -

DNA: TGTGCCAGCAGTTACTCAGGGACTCCCGGGCAGTACTTC
CDR3: CASSYSGTPGQYF
V: TRBV6-6
size: many
J: TRBJ2-7
D: -

DNA: TGTGCCAGCAGTTACTCGGGGACTAGCGGGATGCGGTCCGAGCAGTACTTC
CDR3: CASSYSGTSGMRSEQYF
V: TRBV6-5
size: -
J: TRBJ2-7
D: TRBD2

DNA: TGTGCCAGCAGCTTCGCCGGTCGGGCTGAAGCTTTCTTT
CDR3: CASSFAGRAEAFF
V: TRBV11-2
size: -
J: TRBJ1-1
D: -

DNA: TGTGCCATCAGTGAGACCTACGGGACCCATGTATTCTCCCCAACCGTCAACAATGAGCAGTTCTTC
CDR3: CAISETYGTHVFSPTVNNEQFF
V: TRBV10-3
size: many
J: TRBJ2-1
D: -

DNA: TGTGCCAGCTCACCAGGCCAGGGACGAACCGGGGAGCTGTTTTTT
CDR3: CASSPGQGRTGELFF
V: TRBV18
size: few
J: TRBJ2-2
D: -

DNA: TGTGCCAGTAGTATTGGAAGAAATAGCAATCAGCCCCAGCATTTT
CDR3: CASSIGRNSNQPQHF
V: TRBV19
size: -
J: TRBJ1-5
D: -

DNA: TGTGCCCCAAGCGGCGGGGACAATCAGCCCCAGCATTTT
CDR3: CAPSGGDNQPQHF
V: TRBV15
size: many
J: TRBJ1-5
D: -

DNA: TGTGCCAGCAGTTATGACGGGAGCGGCTCCTACAATGAGCAGTTCTTC
CDR3: CASSYDGSGSYNEQFF
V: TRBV6-5
size: few
J: TRBJ2-1
D: -

DNA: TGTGCCAGCAGCCCTCCTCCCAGGGTCAGGAGCACAGATACGCAGTATTTT
CDR3: CASSPPPRVRSTDTQYF
V: TRBV28
size: many
J: TRBJ2-3
D: -

DNA: TGTGCCAGCAGCCAAGACGACACTCCGAGGGGCACAGATACGCAGTATTTT
CDR3: CASSQDDTPRGTDTQYF
V: TRBV3-1
size: many
J: TRBJ2-3
D: -

DNA: TGTGCCAGCAGTCCCCTAGCCGCCACCTCCTACAATGAGCAGTTCTTC
CDR3: CASSPLAATSYNEQFF
V: TRBV2
size: -
J: TRBJ2-1
D: -

DNA: TGTGCCAGCAGTCCTATAGCGGGAGGGCCCTACGAGCAGTACTTC
CDR3: CASSPIAGGPYEQYF
V: TRBV27
size: few
J: TRBJ2-7
D: TRBD2